This TCR beta chain was profiled in a study of tumor-infiltrating lymphocytes in primary liver carcinoma. Reverse transcription of approximately 500 ng total RNA with a constant-region primer produced TCR beta cDNA. Library construction for TCR beta comprised three nested multiplex PCR rounds performed with slightly modified ARM-PCR. TRBV1-TRBV30 forward primers paired with a C-beta reverse primer were used in the first two PCR rounds, which ran approximately 11 cycles each. TCRdb reanalysed the multiplex PCR reads using MiXCR and keeps one entry per CDR3 protein. The data show approximately 110,000 distinct CDR3 sequences, approximately 64% seen once. This clonotype was seen ten or more times. The CDR3 length is 11 residues. Germline trimming cut 4 bases from V and 5 bases from J; bases unmatched to any gene: 0. Germline assignment: CDR1 SQVTM and CDR2 ANQGSEA. Unsorted bulk tissue, about 18-32 mg of it, served as the source for co-extraction of RNA and DNA.

The chain links TRBV29-1 to TRBJ2-7; 9 bases map to TRBD2. The specimen was liver tumor tissue from sampling region 3. As for subset: tumor region T3, left-lateral pole. The source is a woman aged 60 to 75 with primary liver carcinoma and hepatitis B virus infection. CDR3 region: CSVASGDEQYF. The CDR3 DNA reads TGCAGCGTTGCTAGCGGGGACGAGCAGTACTTC.